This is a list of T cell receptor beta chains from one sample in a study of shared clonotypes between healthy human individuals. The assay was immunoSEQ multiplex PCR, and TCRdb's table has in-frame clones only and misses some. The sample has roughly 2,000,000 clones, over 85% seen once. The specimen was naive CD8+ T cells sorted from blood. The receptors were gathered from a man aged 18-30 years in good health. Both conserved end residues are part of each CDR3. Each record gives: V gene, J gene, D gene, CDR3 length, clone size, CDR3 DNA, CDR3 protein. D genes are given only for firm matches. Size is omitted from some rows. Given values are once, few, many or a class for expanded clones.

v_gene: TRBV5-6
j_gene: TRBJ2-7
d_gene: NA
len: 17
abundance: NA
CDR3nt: TGTGCCAGCAGCCTTCCCCGACGACAGGCCCGACACTACGAGCAGTACTTC
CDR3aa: CASSLPRRQARHYEQYF

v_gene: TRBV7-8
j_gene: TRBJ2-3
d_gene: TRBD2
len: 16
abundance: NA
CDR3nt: TGTGCCAGCAGCTTTACCGGGGACTATCCCACAGATACGCAGTATTTT
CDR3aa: CASSFTGDYPTDTQYF

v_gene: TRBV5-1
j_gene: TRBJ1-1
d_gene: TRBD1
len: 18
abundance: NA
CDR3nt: TGCGCTTCTCGTAGCTACCCCGGGACAGGGATTGGGAACACTGAAGCTTTCTTT
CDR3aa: CASRSYPGTGIGNTEAFF

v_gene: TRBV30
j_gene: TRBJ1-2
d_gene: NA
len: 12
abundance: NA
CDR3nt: TGTGCCTGGGAGTTGGGAGGGGATGGCTACACCTTC
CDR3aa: CAWELGGDGYTF

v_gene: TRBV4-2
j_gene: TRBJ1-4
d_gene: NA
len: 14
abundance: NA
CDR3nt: TGTGCCAGCAGCCAAGATGACAGCCTAGGGAAACTGTTTTTT
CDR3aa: CASSQDDSLGKLFF

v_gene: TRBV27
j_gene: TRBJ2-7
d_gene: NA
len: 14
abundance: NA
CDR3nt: TGTGCCAGCAGTTTATCACCCCAGGGCAACGAGCAGTACTTC
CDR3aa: CASSLSPQGNEQYF

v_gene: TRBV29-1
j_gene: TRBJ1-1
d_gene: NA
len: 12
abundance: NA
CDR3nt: TGCAGCGTTGACAGTATGAACACTGAAGCTTTCTTT
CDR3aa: CSVDSMNTEAFF

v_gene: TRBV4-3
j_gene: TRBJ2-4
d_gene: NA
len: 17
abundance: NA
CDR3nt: TGCGCCAGCAGCCAAGGAGTAACAGGGAGAGACAAAAACATTCAGTACTTC
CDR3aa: CASSQGVTGRDKNIQYF

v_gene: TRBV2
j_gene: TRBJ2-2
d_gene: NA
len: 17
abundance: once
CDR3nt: TGTGCCAGCAGGATGGGATTGTGGCAGGGAGAGGACGGGGAGCTGTTTTTT
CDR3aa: CASRMGLWQGEDGELFF

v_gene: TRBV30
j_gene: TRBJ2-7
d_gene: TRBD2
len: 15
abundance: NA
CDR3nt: TGTGCCTGGAGTGTGTCTAGCGGGAGATCCTACGAGCAGTACTTC
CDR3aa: CAWSVSSGRSYEQYF

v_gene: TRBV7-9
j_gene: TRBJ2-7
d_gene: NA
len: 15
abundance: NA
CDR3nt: TGTGCCAGCGGCCCATCGGTTCGTACCGCCTACGAGCAGTACTTC
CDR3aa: CASGPSVRTAYEQYF

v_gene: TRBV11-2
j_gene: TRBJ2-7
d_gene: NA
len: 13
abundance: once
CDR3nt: TGTGCCAGCAGCTTAGGACCCTACTACGAGCAGTACTTC
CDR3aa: CASSLGPYYEQYF

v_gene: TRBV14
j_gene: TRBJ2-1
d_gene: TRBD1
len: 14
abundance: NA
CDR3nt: TGTGCCAGCAGCCGGACAGGGAGAAACAATGAGCAGTTCTTC
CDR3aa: CASSRTGRNNEQFF

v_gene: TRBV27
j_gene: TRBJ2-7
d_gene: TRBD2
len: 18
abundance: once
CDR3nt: TGTGCCAGCAGTTTACGGGGGGACCACTCGGTGGGTCCCTACGAGCAGTACTTC
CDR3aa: CASSLRGDHSVGPYEQYF

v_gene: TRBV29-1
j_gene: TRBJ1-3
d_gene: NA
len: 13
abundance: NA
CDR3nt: TGCAGCGTTGACGTGGGGGTTGAAAACACCATATATTTT
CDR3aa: CSVDVGVENTIYF

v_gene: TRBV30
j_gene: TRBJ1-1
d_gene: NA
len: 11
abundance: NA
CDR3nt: TGTGCCTGGAGTGTAGGCAGTGAAGCTTTCTTT
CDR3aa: CAWSVGSEAFF

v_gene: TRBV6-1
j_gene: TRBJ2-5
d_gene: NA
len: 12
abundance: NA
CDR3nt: TGTGCCAGCAGTGACCTGCAAGAGACCCAGTACTTC
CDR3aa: CASSDLQETQYF

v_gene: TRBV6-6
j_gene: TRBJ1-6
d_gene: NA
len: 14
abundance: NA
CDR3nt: TGTGCCAGCAGCCACGGGTCCTATAATTCACCCCTCCACTTT
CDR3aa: CASSHGSYNSPLHF

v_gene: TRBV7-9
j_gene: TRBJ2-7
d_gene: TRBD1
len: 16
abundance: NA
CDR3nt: TGTGCCAGCAGCTTAGGGGAAGGACAGGGAACCTACGAGCAGTACTTC
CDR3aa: CASSLGEGQGTYEQYF

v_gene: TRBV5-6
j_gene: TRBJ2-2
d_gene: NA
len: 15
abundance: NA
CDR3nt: TGTGCCAGCAGCTTGCGGGCCGGGGGAGGCGGGGAGCTGTTTTTT
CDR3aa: CASSLRAGGGGELFF

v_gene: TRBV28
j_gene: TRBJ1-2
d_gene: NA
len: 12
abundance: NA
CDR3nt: TGTGCCAGCAGTTTGGGGACTTTGGGCTACACCTTC
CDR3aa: CASSLGTLGYTF

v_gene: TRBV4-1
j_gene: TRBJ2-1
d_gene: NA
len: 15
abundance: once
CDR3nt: TGCGCCAGCAGCCAAGACAGGGGAACCTACAATGAGCAGTTCTTC
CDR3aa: CASSQDRGTYNEQFF